The clone carrying this TCR beta chain was seen at least ten times. The sample's time point: patch test 1, 2 weeks after DPC sensitization. Treatment noted: therapeutic diphenylcyclopropenone sensitization with weekly scalp DPC. This sample was included in a study of human T cells and chemical hapten exposure. Unique molecular identifiers were attached to individual cDNA molecules during library preparation. MiXCR, applied by TCRdb to the RACE reads, yields one record per CDR3 protein. The sample has roughly 200,000 distinct CDR3 sequences; approximately 20% are singletons. V was pared by 7 bases and J by 1 base, with 10 bases between. Germline-derived CDR1 and CDR2 are MNHNY and SVGAGI (reference sequence). The CDR3 extends over 13 amino acids.

The V call is TRBV6-6, the J call TRBJ1-1; D is ambiguous. The sequence came from a woman aged 50 to 60 with alopecia areata. Some clones in this sample may be carry-over from other donors' samples. Sequencing used whole blood, obtained in connection with sensitization to the hapten diphenylcyclopropenone (DPC). The CDR3 sequence is CASTPDQNTEAFF. The CDR3 nucleotides read TGTGCCAGCACCCCTGACCAGAACACTGAAGCTTTCTTT.